These T cell receptor beta chains were read from a single sample in a study of T cell responses to AZD1222 COVID-19 vaccine. Generated by immunoSEQ multiplex PCR, the TCRdb table keeps only in-frame clones and is missing some. The sample yields more than 120,000 clones, about 90% seen once. Sequencing used peripheral blood, obtained 28 days after the second AZD1222 dose. These receptors were taken from an adult who received the AZD1222 COVID-19 vaccine. Each CDR3 is given with its conserved first and last residue. A D gene is named only where the DNA matches it firmly. Size is stated for part of the rows, as once, few or many counts, or as a class when the clone is expanded.

NA	NA	TRBJ1-5	TRBV15	CATSRGSNQPQHF	TGTGCCACCAGCAGGGGAAGCAATCAGCCCCAGCATTTT
NA	NA	TRBJ2-3	TRBV7-3	CASSLEGTSSTQYF	TGTGCCAGCAGCTTAGAAGGTACAAGTAGTACGCAGTATTTT
NA	TRBD1	TRBJ1-1	TRBV4-3	CASSQDGTGWNTEAFF	TGCGCCAGCAGCCAAGATGGGACAGGGTGGAACACTGAAGCTTTCTTT
NA	NA	TRBJ1-2	TRBV7-2	CASSPPPYYGYTF	TGTGCCAGCAGCCCACCACCCTACTATGGCTACACCTTC
NA	NA	TRBJ2-4	TRBV5-1	CASSLAGAAKNIQYF	TGCGCCAGCAGCTTGGCGGGGGCGGCCAAAAACATTCAGTACTTC
NA	TRBD2	TRBJ2-2	TRBV11-3	CASSLGLTSGANTGELFF	TGTGCCAGCAGCTTAGGCTTAACTAGCGGGGCGAACACCGGGGAGCTGTTTTTT
NA	NA	TRBJ2-3	TRBV10-1	CASSGGRITDTQYF	TGCGCCAGCAGTGGGGGCAGGATAACAGATACGCAGTATTTT
NA	NA	TRBJ1-1	TRBV19	CASSMGARTEAFF	TGTGCCAGTAGTATGGGGGCTCGTACTGAAGCTTTCTTT
NA	NA	TRBJ1-4	TRBV30	CAWRLDFQGEKLFF	TGTGCCTGGAGACTGGACTTTCAGGGTGAAAAACTGTTTTTT
NA	NA	TRBJ2-5	TRBV18	CASSKEERGETQYF	TGTGCCAGCTCAAAAGAGGAACGCGGGGAGACCCAGTACTTC
NA	NA	TRBJ1-1	TRBV12-3/TRBV12-4	CASSLTTEAFF	TGTGCCAGCAGTTTGACGACTGAAGCTTTCTTT
NA	TRBD2	TRBJ2-3	TRBV5-1	CASSLDGRETDTQYF	TGCGCCAGCAGCTTGGACGGGAGGGAAACAGATACGCAGTATTTT
once	TRBD1	TRBJ2-1	TRBV28	CASSSSPGQTNEQFF	TGTGCCAGCAGTTCATCTCCGGGACAGACCAATGAGCAGTTCTTC
NA	NA	TRBJ1-6	TRBV3-1/TRBV3-2	CASSQPLTVAGVFHNSPLHF	TGTGCCAGCAGCCAACCTCTTACTGTTGCCGGGGTATTTCATAATTCACCCCTCCACTTT
NA	TRBD1	TRBJ1-1	TRBV19	CASTPGTGGLITEAFF	TGTGCCAGTACCCCCGGGACAGGGGGCTTGATCACTGAAGCTTTCTTT
NA	NA	TRBJ2-3	TRBV28	CASSTRTDTQYF	TGTGCCAGCAGTACAAGGACAGATACGCAGTATTTT
NA	NA	TRBJ2-5	TRBV7-9	CASSWGGYETQYF	TGTGCCAGCAGCTGGGGGGGCTACGAGACCCAGTACTTC
NA	TRBD2	TRBJ2-1	TRBV5-4	CASSSPPHSGSFIEQFF	TGTGCCAGCAGCTCCCCGCCCCATAGCGGGAGTTTTATTGAGCAGTTCTTC
NA	TRBD2	TRBJ2-6	TRBV28	CASRIAGQDSGANVLTF	TGTGCCAGCAGAATAGCGGGCCAAGACTCTGGGGCCAACGTCCTGACTTTC
NA	NA	TRBJ1-1	TRBV30	CAWRRIELLNTEAFF	TGTGCCTGGAGGCGGATAGAACTTTTGAACACTGAAGCTTTCTTT
once	TRBD1	TRBJ2-2	TRBV5-1	CASSYQPRGPSNTGELFF	TGCGCCAGCAGCTACCAGCCCAGGGGGCCATCGAACACCGGGGAGCTGTTTTTT
once	TRBD1	TRBJ1-4	TRBV5-8	CASNRGKVREKLFF	TGTGCCAGCAACAGGGGCAAGGTTCGGGAAAAACTGTTTTTT
NA	NA	TRBJ1-2	TRBV5-1	CASSLDAYGYTF	TGCGCCAGCAGCCTGGACGCCTATGGCTACACCTTC
NA	NA	TRBJ2-1	TRBV11-2	CASSLYGSSSYNEQFF	TGTGCCAGCAGCTTATATGGGTCTAGCTCCTACAATGAGCAGTTCTTC
once	NA	TRBJ1-4	TRBV18	CASSPRGSTNEKLFF	TGTGCCAGCTCACCAAGAGGCTCTACTAATGAAAAACTGTTTTTT
once	NA	TRBJ2-7	TRBV6-5	CASILRGLIYEQYF	TGTGCCAGCATACTTAGGGGACTTATCTACGAGCAGTACTTC
NA	NA	TRBJ2-2	TRBV9	CASSVTWNTGELFF	TGTGCCAGCAGCGTAACTTGGAACACCGGGGAGCTGTTTTTT
once	TRBD1	TRBJ1-2	TRBV6-5	CASSRRQGMYGYTF	TGTGCCAGCAGTCGTAGACAGGGGATGTATGGCTACACCTTC
NA	NA	TRBJ2-3	TRBV7-7	CASSFTGGTDTQYF	TGTGCTAGCAGCTTCACTGGGGGGACAGATACGCAGTATTTT
NA	NA	TRBJ1-6	TRBV5-8	CASSFQRDVHF	TGTGCCAGCAGCTTCCAACGGGACGTGCACTTT
NA	NA	TRBJ1-2	TRBV29-1	CSVGGGGYTF	TGCAGCGTGGGAGGGGGTGGCTACACCTTC
NA	NA	TRBJ1-1	TRBV7-2	CASSTYRARAFF	TGTGCCAGCAGCACCTACAGGGCGAGGGCTTTCTTT
NA	TRBD1	TRBJ1-1	TRBV6-5	CASSLRGGTEAFF	TGTGCCAGCAGCCTCAGGGGGGGAACTGAAGCTTTCTTT
NA	NA	TRBJ1-2	TRBV14	CASSQESRRDGYTF	TGTGCCAGCAGCCAAGAATCCCGGAGGGATGGCTACACCTTC
once	NA	TRBJ2-3	TRBV19	CATSGHVGLTDTQYF	TGTGCCACCAGTGGACATGTGGGGCTCACAGATACGCAGTATTTT
NA	NA	TRBJ1-2	TRBV5-6	CASSLMRATPRYTF	TGTGCCAGCAGCTTAATGAGGGCCACCCCACGCTACACCTTC
NA	TRBD1	TRBJ1-2	TRBV18	CASSATGQIYGYTF	TGTGCCAGCTCAGCTACGGGACAGATCTATGGCTACACCTTC